This TCR beta chain was obtained from a study of CD8 T cells in ankylosing spondylitis. Study-wide results and limits: Peripheral blood samples showed relatively rare disease-linked clones, and these clones were CD8+. Past research had described some motif variants in reactive arthritis synovial fluid and blood. In ankylosing spondylitis blood, a motif of eight highly homologous TCR beta variants appeared characteristic.

Construction of TCR beta libraries was performed using quantitative 5'-RACE with molecular barcodes. TCRdb reanalysed the 5' RACE reads using MiXCR and keeps one entry per CDR3 protein. The repertoire has fewer than 200,000 distinct CDR3 sequences, around a sixth of them found once; the top ten carry 4.3%. In regard to this clonotype: Its target is unknown.

Germline-derived CDR1 and CDR2 are DFQATT and SNEGSKA (reference sequence). Trimming took off 0 bases at V and 3 bases at J, with 9 bases between the two ends. The CDR3 runs 13 residues. Sequenced material: blood, either unsorted or a sorted T cell fraction (not recorded which). V and J are TRBV20-1 and TRBJ2-7; no reliable D call. This TCR was sampled from a male donor between 10 and 30 years old with ankylosing spondylitis or in good health (not recorded which). This chain's CDR3 is CSARDVMSYEQYV. In DNA form, the CDR3 reads TGCAGTGCTAGAGATGTGATGAGCTACGAGCAGTACGTC.